One sample yielded the 7 T cell receptor beta chains listed below, sequenced in a study of T cells after yellow fever vaccination. MiXCR was run by TCRdb on the 5' RACE reads, yielding one entry per CDR3 protein. The sample lists 10,000 to 11,000 distinct CDR3 sequences; less than 6% were seen once. The sequenced sample was PBMCs, either bulk or a sorted T-cell subset (CD4+, CD8+, memory, or dextramer-sorted; not recorded which), obtained around 15 days after the first yellow fever vaccination. The receptors derive from a man between 18 and 29 years old who received the YFV17D yellow fever vaccine.

This clonotype was seen ten or more times. The rearrangement uses TRBV6-1 and TRBJ2-3; D is unclear. Trimming left V 4 bases short and J 9 bases short, with 8 bases between. Germline values: CDR1 MNHNS, CDR2 SASEGT. The CDR3 extends over 11 amino acids. The CDR3 loop is CASSAETTQYF. The CDR3 nucleotides are TGTGCCAGCAGTGCAGAAACGACGCAGTATTTT.

This clonotype is judged medium-sized. The chain combines TRBV7-3 with TRBJ2-7; D unclear. Trimming pared 2 bases from V and 7 bases from J, leaving 12 bases between. Germline lookup yields CDR1 SGHTA and CDR2 FQGTGA. The CDR3 is 13 residues long. Written as DNA, the CDR3 is TGTGCCAGCAGCTTAGGTGGCATGGGGGAGCAGTACTTC. Translated, it gives CASSLGGMGEQYF.

This clonotype was seen repeatedly, ten times or more. This rearrangement joins TRBV7-2 to TRBJ2-4; possible D gene TRBD2, 7 bases. Germline V gene lookup returns CDR1 SGHTA and CDR2 FQGNSA. V was shortened by 5 bases and J by 3 bases, with 17 bases between the two germline ends. The CDR3 is 16 residues long. This chain's CDR3 is CASSHHTGRDKNIQYF. The CDR3 coding sequence is TGTGCCAGCAGCCATCATACAGGGAGGGACAAAAACATTCAGTACTTC.

In its sample, this clonotype ranks as medium-sized. This sequence joins TRBV4-3 and TRBJ2-1, with 11 bases lining up with TRBD2. V shed 2 bases and J 7 bases; nucleotides not matched to a gene: 4. CDR3 length: 15 amino acids. Germline V gene data show CDR1 as LGHNA and CDR2 as YSLEER. CDR3 residues: CASSQPSGGRNEQFF. Here the CDR3 DNA reads TGCGCCAGCAGCCAACCTAGCGGGGGGAGAAATGAGCAGTTCTTC.

The CDR3 bases are TGTGCCAGCAGCCTTGGGATCTTCTGCGGGGAGCTGTTTTTT. This codes for CASSLGIFCGELFF. The chain employs TRBV7-9 and TRBJ2-2; D is unresolved. The CDR3 extends over 14 amino acids. Deletions cut 5 bases from V and 7 bases from J, with 14 bases between. Germline CDR1 SEHNR, CDR2 FQNEAQ (reference sequence).

This clonotype appeared many times. The chain recombines TRBV6-2 or TRBV6-3 with TRBJ2-6; TRBD1 matches 7 bases. J lost 4 bases, V lost 5 bases, and 5 bases had no gene match. From germline, CDR1 is MNHEY and CDR2 SVGEGT. The CDR3 consists of 15 residues. This CDR3 is CASSRGTAGANVLTF. The CDR3 DNA follows: TGTGCCAGCAGTCGAGGGACAGCCGGGGCCAACGTCCTGACTTTC.

In its sample, this clonotype ranks as medium-sized. The V call is TRBV5-1, the J call TRBJ2-5, with TRBD2 as a possible D gene (5 bases). CDR1 SGHRS and CDR2 YFSETQ come from the germline V gene. V lost 0 bases, J lost 1 base, and 13 bases lay in between. The CDR3 covers 16 residues. The CDR3 sequence is CASSLGGRTVQETQYF. CDR3 DNA: TGCGCCAGCAGCTTGGGTGGGAGAACCGTCCAAGAGACCCAGTACTTC. Full variable domain (missing parts from reference TRBV5-1 and TRBJ2-5): KAGVTQTPRYLIKTRGQQVTLSCSPISGHRSVSWYQQTPGQGLQFLFEYFSETQRNKGNFPGRFSGRQFSNSRSEMNVSTLELGDSALYLCASSLGGRTVQETQYFGPGTRLLVL.